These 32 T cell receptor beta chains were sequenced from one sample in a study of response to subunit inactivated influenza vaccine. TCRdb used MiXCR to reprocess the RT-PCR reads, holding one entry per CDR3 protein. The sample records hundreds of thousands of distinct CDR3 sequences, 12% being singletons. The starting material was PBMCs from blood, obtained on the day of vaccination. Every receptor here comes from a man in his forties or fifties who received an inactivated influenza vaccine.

The chain's CDR3 is CASSRHQGDNSPLHF. DNA of the CDR3: TGTGCCAGCAGCCGTCACCAGGGGGATAATTCACCCCTCCACTTT. The chain carries TRBV14 and TRBJ1-6, with 7 bases that match TRBD1. V lost 4 bases and J lost 5; bases outside the gene matches: 5. The V gene's germline CDR1 is SGHDN and CDR2 FVKESK. This CDR3 spans 15 amino acids.

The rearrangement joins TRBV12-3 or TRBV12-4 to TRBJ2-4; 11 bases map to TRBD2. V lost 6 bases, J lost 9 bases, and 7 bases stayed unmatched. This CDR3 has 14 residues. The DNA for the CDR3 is TGTGCCAGCAGATCAATAGCGGGGGGGGCCATTCAGTACTTC. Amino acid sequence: CASRSIAGGAIQYF.

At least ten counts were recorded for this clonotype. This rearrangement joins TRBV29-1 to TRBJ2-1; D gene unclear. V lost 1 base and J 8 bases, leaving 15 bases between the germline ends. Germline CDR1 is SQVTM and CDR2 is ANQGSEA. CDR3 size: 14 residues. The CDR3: CSVEGEGSIYEQFF. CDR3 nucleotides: TGCAGCGTTGAAGGAGAAGGTAGCATATATGAGCAGTTCTTC.

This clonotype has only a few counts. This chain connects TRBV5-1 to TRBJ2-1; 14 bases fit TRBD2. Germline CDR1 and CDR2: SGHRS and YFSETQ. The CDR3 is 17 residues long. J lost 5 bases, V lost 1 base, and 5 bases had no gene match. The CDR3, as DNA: TGCGCCAGCAGCTTGAGGGGACTAGCGGGAGACAACAATGAGCAGTTCTTC. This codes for CASSLRGLAGDNNEQFF.

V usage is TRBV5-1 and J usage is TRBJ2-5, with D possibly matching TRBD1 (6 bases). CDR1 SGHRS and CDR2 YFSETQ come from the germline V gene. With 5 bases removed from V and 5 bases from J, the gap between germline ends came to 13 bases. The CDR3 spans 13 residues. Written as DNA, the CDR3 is TGCGCCAGCAGTTTCACAGGGTGGGAGACCCAGTACTTC. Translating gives CASSFTGWETQYF.

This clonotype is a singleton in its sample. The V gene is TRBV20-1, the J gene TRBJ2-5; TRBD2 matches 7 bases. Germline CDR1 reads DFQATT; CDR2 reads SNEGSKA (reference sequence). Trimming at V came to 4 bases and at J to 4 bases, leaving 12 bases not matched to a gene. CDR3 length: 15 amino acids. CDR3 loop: CSATRPSGAGETQYF. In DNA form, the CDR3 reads TGCAGTGCTACACGGCCTAGCGGAGCAGGAGAGACCCAGTACTTC.

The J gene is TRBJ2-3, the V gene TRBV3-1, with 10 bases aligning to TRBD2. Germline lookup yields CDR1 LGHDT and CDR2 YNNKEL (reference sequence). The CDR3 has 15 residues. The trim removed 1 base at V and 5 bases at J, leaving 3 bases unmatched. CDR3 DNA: TGTGCCAGCAGCCAAGCTAGCGGGAGTCAAGATACGCAGTATTTT. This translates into CASSQASGSQDTQYF.

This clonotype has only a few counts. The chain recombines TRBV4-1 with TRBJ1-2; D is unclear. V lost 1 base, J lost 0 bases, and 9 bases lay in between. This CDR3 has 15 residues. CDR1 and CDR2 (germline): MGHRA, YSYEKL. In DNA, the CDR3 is TGCGCCAGCAGCCAAGGTCCAGGAACTAACTATGGCTACACCTTC. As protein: CASSQGPGTNYGYTF.

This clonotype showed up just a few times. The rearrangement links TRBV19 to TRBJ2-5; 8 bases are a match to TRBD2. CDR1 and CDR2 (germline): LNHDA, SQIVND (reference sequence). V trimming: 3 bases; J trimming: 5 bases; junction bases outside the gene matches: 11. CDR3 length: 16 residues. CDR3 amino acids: CASSMMPGRARETQYF. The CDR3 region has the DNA TGTGCCAGTAGTATGATGCCCGGGAGGGCCCGGGAGACCCAGTACTTC.

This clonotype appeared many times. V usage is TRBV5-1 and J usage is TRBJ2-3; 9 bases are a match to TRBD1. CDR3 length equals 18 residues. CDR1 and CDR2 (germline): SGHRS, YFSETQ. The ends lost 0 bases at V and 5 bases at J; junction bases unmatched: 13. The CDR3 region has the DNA TGCGCCAGCAGCTTGGGTTCCGGGACAGGGAGAGGAGTAGATACGCAGTATTTT. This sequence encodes CASSLGSGTGRGVDTQYF.

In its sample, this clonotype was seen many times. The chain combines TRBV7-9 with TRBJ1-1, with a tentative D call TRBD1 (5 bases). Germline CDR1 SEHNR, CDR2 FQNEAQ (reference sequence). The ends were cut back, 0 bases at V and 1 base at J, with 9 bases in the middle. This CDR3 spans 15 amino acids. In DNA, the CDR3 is TGTGCCAGCAGCTTAGCGCGGGGGGGGAACACTGAAGCTTTCTTT. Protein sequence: CASSLARGGNTEAFF. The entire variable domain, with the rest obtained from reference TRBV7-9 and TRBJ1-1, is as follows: DTGVSQNPRHKITKRGQNVTFRCDPISEHNRLYWYRQTLGQGPEFLTYFQNEAQLEKSRLLSDRFSAERPKGSFSTLEIQRTEQGDSAMYLCASSLARGGNTEAFFGQGTRLTVV.

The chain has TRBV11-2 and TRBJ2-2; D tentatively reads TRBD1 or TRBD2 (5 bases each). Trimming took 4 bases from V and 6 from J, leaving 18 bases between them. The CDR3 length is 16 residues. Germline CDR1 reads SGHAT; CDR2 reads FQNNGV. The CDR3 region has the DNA TGTGCCAGCAGCTCCCCTCGGGGCAGGTTCCCCGGGGAGCTGTTTTTT. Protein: CASSSPRGRFPGELFF. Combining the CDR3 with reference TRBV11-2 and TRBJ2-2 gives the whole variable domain EAGVAQSPRYKIIEKRQSVAFWCNPISGHATLYWYQQILGQGPKLLIQFQNNGVVDDSQLPKDRFSAERLKGVDSTLKIQPAKLEDSAVYLCASSSPRGRFPGELFFGEGSRLTVL.

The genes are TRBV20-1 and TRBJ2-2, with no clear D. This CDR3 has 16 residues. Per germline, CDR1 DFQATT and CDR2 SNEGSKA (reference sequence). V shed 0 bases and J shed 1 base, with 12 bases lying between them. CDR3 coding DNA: TGCAGTGCTAGAGAAAAGGCTAGGGAGAACACCGGGGAGCTGTTTTTT. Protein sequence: CSAREKARENTGELFF.

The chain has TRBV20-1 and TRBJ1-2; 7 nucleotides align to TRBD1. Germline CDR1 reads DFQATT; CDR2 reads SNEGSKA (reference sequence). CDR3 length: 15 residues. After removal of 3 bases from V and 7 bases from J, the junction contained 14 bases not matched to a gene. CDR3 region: CSARPRTGDGFGYTF. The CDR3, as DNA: TGCAGTGCTAGGCCACGAACAGGGGATGGCTTTGGCTACACCTTC.

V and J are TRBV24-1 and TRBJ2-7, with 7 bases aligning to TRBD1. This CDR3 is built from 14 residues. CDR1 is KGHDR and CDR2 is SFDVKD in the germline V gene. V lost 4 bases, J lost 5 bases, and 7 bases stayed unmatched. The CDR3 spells CATSDPDRAHEQYF. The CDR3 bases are TGTGCCACCAGTGACCCTGACAGGGCCCACGAGCAGTACTTC.

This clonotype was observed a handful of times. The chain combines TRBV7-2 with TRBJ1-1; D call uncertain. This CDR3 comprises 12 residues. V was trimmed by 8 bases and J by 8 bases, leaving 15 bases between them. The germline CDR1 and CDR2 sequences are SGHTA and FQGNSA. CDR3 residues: CASAGWSGEAFF. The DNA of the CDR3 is TGTGCCAGCGCCGGCTGGTCGGGGGAAGCTTTCTTT. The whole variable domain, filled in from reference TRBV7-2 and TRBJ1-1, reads GAGVSQSPSNKVTEKGKDVELRCDPISGHTALYWYRQSLGQGLEFLIYFQGNSAPDKSGLPSDRFSAERTGGSVSTLTIQRTQQEDSAVYLCASAGWSGEAFFGQGTRLTVV.

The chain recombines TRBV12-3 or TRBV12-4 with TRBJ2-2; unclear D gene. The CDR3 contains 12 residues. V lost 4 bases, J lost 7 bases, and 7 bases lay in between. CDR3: CASSSLGGELFF. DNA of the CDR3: TGTGCCAGCAGTTCCTTGGGCGGGGAGCTGTTTTTT.

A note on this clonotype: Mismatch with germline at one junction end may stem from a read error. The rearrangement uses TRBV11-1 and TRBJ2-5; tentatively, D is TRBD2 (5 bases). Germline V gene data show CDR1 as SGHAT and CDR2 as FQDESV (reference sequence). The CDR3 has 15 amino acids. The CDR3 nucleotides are TGTGACAGCAGCTCCCCCGGACTCTTCCAAGAGACCCAGTACTTC. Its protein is CDSSSPGLFQETQYF.

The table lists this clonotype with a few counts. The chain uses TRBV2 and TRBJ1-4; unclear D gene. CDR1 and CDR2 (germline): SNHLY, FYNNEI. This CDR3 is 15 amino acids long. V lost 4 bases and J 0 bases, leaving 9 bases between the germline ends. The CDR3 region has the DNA TGTGCCAGCAGTGCCCGGGTCGCAACTAATGAAAAACTGTTTTTT. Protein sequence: CASSARVATNEKLFF.

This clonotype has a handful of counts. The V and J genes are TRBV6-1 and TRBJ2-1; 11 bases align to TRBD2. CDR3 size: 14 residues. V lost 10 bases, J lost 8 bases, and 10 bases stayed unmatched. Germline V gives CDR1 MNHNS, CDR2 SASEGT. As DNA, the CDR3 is TGTGCCACTGTCCCGGGTAGCGGGGGGGATGAGCAGTTCTTC. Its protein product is CATVPGSGGDEQFF.

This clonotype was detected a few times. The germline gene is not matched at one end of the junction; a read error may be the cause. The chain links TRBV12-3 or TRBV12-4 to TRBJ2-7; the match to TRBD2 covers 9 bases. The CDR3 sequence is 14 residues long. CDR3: CASSPYSGGGALRF. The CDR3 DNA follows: TGTGCCAGCAGTCCCTACTCTGGCGGGGGGGCCCTACGCTTC.

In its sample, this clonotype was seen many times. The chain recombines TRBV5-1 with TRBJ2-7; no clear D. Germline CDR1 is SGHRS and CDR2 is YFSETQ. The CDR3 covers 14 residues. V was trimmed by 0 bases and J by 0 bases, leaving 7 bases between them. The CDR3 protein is CASSLESASYEQYF. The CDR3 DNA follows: TGCGCCAGCAGCTTGGAGTCAGCCTCCTACGAGCAGTACTTC.

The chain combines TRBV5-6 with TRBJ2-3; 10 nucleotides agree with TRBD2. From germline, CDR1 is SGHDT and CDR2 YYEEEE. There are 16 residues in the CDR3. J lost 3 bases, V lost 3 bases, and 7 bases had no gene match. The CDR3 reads CASSSTSGIRTDTQYF. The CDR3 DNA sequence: TGTGCCAGCAGCTCCACTAGCGGGATTAGGACAGATACGCAGTATTTT.

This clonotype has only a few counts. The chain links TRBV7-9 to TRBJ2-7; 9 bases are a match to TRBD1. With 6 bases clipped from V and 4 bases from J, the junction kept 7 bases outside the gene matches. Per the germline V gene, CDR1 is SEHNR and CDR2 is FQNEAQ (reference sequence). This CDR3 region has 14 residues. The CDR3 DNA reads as TGTGCCAGCAGTGCCGGGACAGGGAATTACGAGCAGTACTTC. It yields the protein CASSAGTGNYEQYF.

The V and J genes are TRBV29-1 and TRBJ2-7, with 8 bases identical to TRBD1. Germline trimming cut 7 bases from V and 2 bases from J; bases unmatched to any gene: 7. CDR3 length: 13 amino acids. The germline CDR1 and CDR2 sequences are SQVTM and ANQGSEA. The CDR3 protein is CSARKDRAYEQYF. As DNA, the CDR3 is TGCAGCGCCCGAAAGGACAGGGCCTACGAGCAGTACTTC.

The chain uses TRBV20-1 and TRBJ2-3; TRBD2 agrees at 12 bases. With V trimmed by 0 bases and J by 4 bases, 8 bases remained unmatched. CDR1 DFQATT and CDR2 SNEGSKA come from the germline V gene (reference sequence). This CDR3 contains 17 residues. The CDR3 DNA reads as TGCAGTGCTAGAGATCCCTGGACTAGCGGGAACCCAGATACGCAGTATTTT. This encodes CSARDPWTSGNPDTQYF.

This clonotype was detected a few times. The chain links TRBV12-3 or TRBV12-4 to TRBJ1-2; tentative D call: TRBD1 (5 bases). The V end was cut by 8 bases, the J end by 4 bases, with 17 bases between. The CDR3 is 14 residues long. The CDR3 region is CASSGPGLRYGYTF. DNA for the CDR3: TGTGCCAGCTCGGGGCCCGGGTTGCGCTATGGCTACACCTTC.

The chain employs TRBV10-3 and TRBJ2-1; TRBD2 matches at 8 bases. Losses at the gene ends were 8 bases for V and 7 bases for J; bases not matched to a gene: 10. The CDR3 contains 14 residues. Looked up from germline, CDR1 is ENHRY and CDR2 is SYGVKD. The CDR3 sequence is CAIFAAGGTNEQFF. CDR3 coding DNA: TGTGCCATCTTTGCGGCGGGGGGAACGAATGAGCAGTTCTTC.

The CDR3, as DNA: TGCAGTGCTAGAGAAGGCACCGGGGAGCTGTTTTTT. It translates to CSAREGTGELFF. The chain recombines TRBV20-1 with TRBJ2-2; D is unresolved. Trimming cost V 0 bases and J 4 bases, with 3 bases left between them. This CDR3 has 12 residues. Germline CDR1 is DFQATT and CDR2 is SNEGSKA (reference sequence).

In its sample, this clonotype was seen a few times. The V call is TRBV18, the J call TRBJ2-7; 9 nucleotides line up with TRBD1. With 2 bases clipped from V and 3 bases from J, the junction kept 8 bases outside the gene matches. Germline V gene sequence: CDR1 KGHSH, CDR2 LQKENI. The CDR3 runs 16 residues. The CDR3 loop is CASSPVSRTGVYEQYF. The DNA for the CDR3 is TGTGCCAGCTCACCAGTATCCAGGACAGGGGTCTACGAGCAGTACTTC.

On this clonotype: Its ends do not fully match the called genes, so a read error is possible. The CDR3 is CASSLGVPNYVYTF. CDR3 bases: TGTGCCAGCAGCCTCGGAGTTCCTAACTATGTCTACACCTTC. V is TRBV28 and J is TRBJ1-2, with D unclear. Germline-derived CDR1 and CDR2 are MDHEN and SYDVKM. The CDR3 consists of 14 residues.

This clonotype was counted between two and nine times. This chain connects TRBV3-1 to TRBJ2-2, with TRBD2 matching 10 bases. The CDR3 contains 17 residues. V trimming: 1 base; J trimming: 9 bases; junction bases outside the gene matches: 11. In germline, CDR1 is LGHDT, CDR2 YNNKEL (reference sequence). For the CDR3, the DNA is TGTGCCAGCAGCCAAGTGAATAGGCTAGCGGGAGTTAGGGAGCTGTTTTTT. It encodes CASSQVNRLAGVRELFF.